This TCR beta chain is from a study of blood T cell repertoires in COVID-19. On the study more broadly: Samples of COVID-19 (acute and convalescent) were obtained from the United States, Italy and Spain. Sample material is recorded as cDNA or gDNA derived from T cells, B-cell-depleted T cells, or PBMCs.

The CDR3 is made up of 13 amino acids. V was pared by 6 bases and J by 4 bases, with 6 bases of the junction left unmatched. Germline lookup yields CDR1 SQVTM and CDR2 ANQGSEA. As handled by the study authors: Estimated nucleated cell counts came from reference gene primer amplification. Measured with immunoSEQ multiplex PCR; TCRdb has only the in-frame clones, and not every one. That table furnishes V, J and clone size, whereas the DNA furnished D and trimming. This sample has some 210,000 clones; about 92% occur once, and the top ten carry under 1.5%. The sequenced material came from peripheral blood. The TCR originated in a man aged 25 to 45 with acute or convalescent COVID-19. V is TRBV29-1 and J is TRBJ1-2; 9 bases match TRBD1. CDR3 loop: CSVKDRGGYGYTF. DNA for the CDR3: TGCAGCGTAAAAGACAGGGGGGGCTATGGCTACACCTTC.